The rows below give T cell receptor beta chains drawn from one sample of a study of a mutant IDH1 vaccine in newly diagnosed glioma. Some clones are missing from TCRdb's copy, which holds only in-frame ones; the method was immunoSEQ multiplex PCR. The sample has over 45,000 clones, about 80% seen once; the top ten hold about 7.7%. No antigen has been assigned to these receptors. The sequencing used PBMCs, collected from a glioma patient whose treatment included an IDH1 peptide vaccine. The receptors were gathered from a woman aged 45-59 years with glioma. Both conserved end residues are part of each CDR3. A D gene is named only where the DNA matches it firmly. Clone size is stated in some rows and not others, as once, few, many or a class when expanded.

clone size,V gene,D gene,J gene,CDR3 DNA,CDR3 protein
-,TRBV7-9,TRBD1,TRBJ1-5,TGTGCCAGCAGCTCCGGGACAGGACCTAATCAGCCCCAGCATTTT,CASSSGTGPNQPQHF
-,TRBV9,-,TRBJ2-4,TGTGCCAGCAGCGTTGGGGTCGAAAACATTCAGTACTTC,CASSVGVENIQYF
-,TRBV29-1,-,TRBJ2-3,TGCAGCGTTGAACCCCAGGTCGGCACAGATACGCAGTATTTT,CSVEPQVGTDTQYF
-,TRBV6-1,-,TRBJ1-1,TGTGCCACCAGACAGGCACTGAACACTGAAGCTTTCTTT,CATRQALNTEAFF
-,TRBV7-2,-,TRBJ1-2,TGTGCCAGCAGGTATCAAACCTATGGCTACACCTTC,CASRYQTYGYTF
-,TRBV7-2,-,TRBJ1-1,TGTGCCAGCAGCCCTTATTATCGGAACACTGAAGCTTTCTTT,CASSPYYRNTEAFF
-,TRBV5-1,TRBD2,TRBJ2-5,TGCGCCAGCAGTGCCGGGACTAGTCCGGAGACCCAGTACTTC,CASSAGTSPETQYF
few,TRBV30,TRBD1,TRBJ1-5,TGTGCCTGGAGCGGGACAGGGGGATTATACCAGCATTTT,CAWSGTGGLYQHF
-,TRBV30,TRBD1,TRBJ1-5,TGTGCCTGGAGTGACCCGACAGGGGCGAATCAGCCCCAGCATTTT,CAWSDPTGANQPQHF
-,TRBV28,-,TRBJ1-4,TGTGCCAGCAACGAGGGGAGCGCTAATGAAAAACTGTTTTTT,CASNEGSANEKLFF
few,TRBV19,-,TRBJ1-6,TGTGCCAGTAATTTGTTAGAGAATTCACCCCTCCACTTT,CASNLLENSPLHF
-,TRBV6-1,-,TRBJ1-5,TGTGCCAGCAGCTCGCCACAGGGAGGTCAGCCCCAGCATTTT,CASSSPQGGQPQHF
-,TRBV6-4,-,TRBJ1-2,TGTGCCAGCAGCGCAGGGTATGGCTACACCTTC,CASSAGYGYTF
once,TRBV18,-,TRBJ1-4,TGTGCCAGCTCACAAGGGGTAGGGGATGAAAAACTGTTTTTT,CASSQGVGDEKLFF
-,TRBV10-1,-,TRBJ1-5,TGCGCCAGCTCTCCCGGTCATTGGACCAATCAGCCCCAGCATTTT,CASSPGHWTNQPQHF
-,TRBV9,-,TRBJ1-5,TGTGCCAGCAGCGTAGACGGAAGCAATCAGCCCCAGCATTTT,CASSVDGSNQPQHF
once,TRBV27,-,TRBJ1-2,TGTGCCAGCAGGCCTTTGGCGGCGGTGAGGGGCTACACCTTC,CASRPLAAVRGYTF
-,TRBV18,-,TRBJ1-1,TGTGCCAGCTCCCCTATAACGGGGGACACTGAAGCTTTCTTT,CASSPITGDTEAFF
-,TRBV5-1,TRBD2,TRBJ2-1,TGCGCCAGCAGCTTGAGCGGGACGGACAACTATGAGCAGTTCTTC,CASSLSGTDNYEQFF
-,TRBV5-4,-,TRBJ2-2,TGTGCCAGCAGCTTGGCCCCTAGCACCGGGGAGCTGTTTTTT,CASSLAPSTGELFF
few,TRBV27,-,TRBJ2-6,TGTGCCAGCAGGATACTAAGGACTGGGGCCAACGTCCTGACTTTC,CASRILRTGANVLTF
-,TRBV21-1,-,TRBJ1-2,TGTGCCAGCAGCAAGGGACAGGGCCCTGCAGGGGAGGATCTTGGAGGCATTTACTATGGCTACACCTTC,CASSKGQGPAGEDLGGIYYGYTF
-,TRBV18,-,TRBJ1-4,TGTGCCAGCTCACCTCCGGGCTTGGGAACTAATGAAAAACTGTCTTTT,CASSPPGLGTNEKLSF
-,TRBV5-6,-,TRBJ2-6,TGTGCCAGCAGCTTGCGGGGTTACTCTGGGGCCAACGTCCTGACTTTC,CASSLRGYSGANVLTF
-,TRBV7-9,TRBD1,TRBJ2-7,TGTGCCAGCAGCTTCCCAGGGGGAAGTGACTTC,CASSFPGGSDF
-,TRBV4-2,-,TRBJ1-3,TGTGCCAGCAGCCAAGATGTCGGGGGAGGAGCTGGAAACACCATATATTTT,CASSQDVGGGAGNTIYF
-,TRBV19,-,TRBJ1-6,TGTGCCAGTAGTGCGGACAGAACCCTCAATTCACCCCTCCACTTT,CASSADRTLNSPLHF
few,TRBV9,-,TRBJ1-5,TGTGCCAGCAGCGTAGACGGTAGCAATCAGCCCCAGCATTTT,CASSVDGSNQPQHF
-,TRBV7-8,-,TRBJ2-5,TGTGCCAGCAGCTTAGGAGGGGAAGAGACCCAGTACTTC,CASSLGGEETQYF
-,TRBV29-1,TRBD1,TRBJ1-2,TGCAGCGTGCCGGGACAGTACTTTGGCTACACCTTC,CSVPGQYFGYTF
-,TRBV15,-,TRBJ1-5,TGTGCCACCAACCGCAGGGGCAATCAGCCCCAGCATTTT,CATNRRGNQPQHF
-,TRBV27,TRBD1,TRBJ1-6,TGTGCCAGCAGCCGTGGACAGGTTAATAATTCACCCCTCCACTTT,CASSRGQVNNSPLHF
-,TRBV5-1,TRBD1,TRBJ2-2,TGCGCCAGCAGCGCCAGAACACAGGGGACCGGGGAGCTGTTTTTT,CASSARTQGTGELFF
-,TRBV11-1,-,TRBJ1-6,TGTGCCAGCAGCCCCCGGGCTCTTGTGGGTTCACCCCTCCACTTT,CASSPRALVGSPLHF
-,TRBV5-1,TRBD2,TRBJ2-5,TGCGCCAGCAGCTTGGGGACTAGCTTGGAGACCCAGTACTTC,CASSLGTSLETQYF
-,TRBV6-1,-,TRBJ1-5,TGTGCCAGCAGTGAAGCGGCGGGGGCACAGCCCCAGCATTTT,CASSEAAGAQPQHF
-,TRBV7-2,-,TRBJ1-1,TGTGCCAGCAGCTTAGGGCAGTTGAACACTGAAGCTTTCTTT,CASSLGQLNTEAFF
-,TRBV7-3,-,TRBJ1-2,TGTGCCAGCAGCTCGCAGGGATTTAGGGGGTATGGCTACACCTTC,CASSSQGFRGYGYTF
few,TRBV6-1,-,TRBJ1-4,TGTGCCAGCTCCACCGGACGGGAAAAACTGTTTTTT,CASSTGREKLFF
-,TRBV28,-,TRBJ1-2,TGTGCCAGCAGTCCCAGTGCGGCCTCTGGTGGCTACACCTTC,CASSPSAASGGYTF
-,TRBV10-1,-,TRBJ2-3,TGCGCCAGCAGTGAGTTAGTTTTCACAGATACGCAGTATTTT,CASSELVFTDTQYF
-,TRBV29-1,TRBD2,TRBJ2-3,TGCAGCGTACACCTCTCCGCGGGGGGCGTCACAGATACGCAGTATTTT,CSVHLSAGGVTDTQYF